This entry describes one TCR beta chain. Trimming took 1 base from V and 8 from J; bases not matched to a gene: 9. Germline values: CDR1 DFQATT, CDR2 SNEGSKA (reference sequence). This CDR3 contains 15 residues. TCRbeta library preparation incorporated unique molecular identifiers. TCRdb reprocessed the PCR reads with MiXCR, giving one entry per CDR3 protein. Seen here are approximately 400,000 distinct CDR3 sequences, roughly a tenth observed once, and the top ten hold roughly 5%. These data come from a study of T-cell reconstitution after alpha-beta-depleted transplantation in children. Specimen: PBMCs from the stem cell graft donor, collected from the stem cell graft. This sequence joins TRBV20-1 and TRBJ2-1; 9 bases map to TRBD2. This TCR was recovered from a human donor who donated a stem cell graft to a child with acute myeloid leukemia. This CDR3 reads CSARGVAGVFDEQFF. The CDR3, as DNA: TGCAGTGCTAGAGGGGTAGCGGGAGTTTTTGATGAGCAGTTCTTC.